This T cell receptor (beta chain) was obtained from a study of Graves' ophthalmopathy and Graves' hyperthyroidism. Patients newly diagnosed with hyperthyroidism, under 2 months' duration, were aged 18 to 65, the study reports. Lactation, pregnancy, uncontrolled infections and other autoimmune diseases were all grounds for excluding patients. Orbital computed tomography and thyroid ultrasound, along with TRAb, serum thyroxine and clinical symptoms, underpinned diagnosis. This clonotype was found many times. A read error may account for a junction end that differs from germline. The TCR beta CDR3 regions underwent amplification from RNA transcripts. Second-round multiplex PCR came after a first-round RT-PCR that employed HTBI primers. Each CDR3 protein is one row after TCRdb ran MiXCR on the multiplex PCR reads. The data show a few hundred thousand distinct CDR3 sequences, with roughly a sixth seen just once and 2.4% held by the top ten.

Germline CDR1 reads LGHNT; CDR2 reads FRNRAP. The CDR3 is made up of 17 amino acids. The receptor was derived from an adult woman with stable Graves' hyperthyroidism. What was sequenced was peripheral blood. The rearrangement links TRBV12-5 to TRBJ2-4, with 11 positions matching TRBD2. CDR3 sequence (DNA): TGTGCTAGTGGTTTGGTACTCGGGCTAGCGGGAGGTGTCATTAAGTACTTC. The encoded protein is CASGLVLGLAGGVIKYF.